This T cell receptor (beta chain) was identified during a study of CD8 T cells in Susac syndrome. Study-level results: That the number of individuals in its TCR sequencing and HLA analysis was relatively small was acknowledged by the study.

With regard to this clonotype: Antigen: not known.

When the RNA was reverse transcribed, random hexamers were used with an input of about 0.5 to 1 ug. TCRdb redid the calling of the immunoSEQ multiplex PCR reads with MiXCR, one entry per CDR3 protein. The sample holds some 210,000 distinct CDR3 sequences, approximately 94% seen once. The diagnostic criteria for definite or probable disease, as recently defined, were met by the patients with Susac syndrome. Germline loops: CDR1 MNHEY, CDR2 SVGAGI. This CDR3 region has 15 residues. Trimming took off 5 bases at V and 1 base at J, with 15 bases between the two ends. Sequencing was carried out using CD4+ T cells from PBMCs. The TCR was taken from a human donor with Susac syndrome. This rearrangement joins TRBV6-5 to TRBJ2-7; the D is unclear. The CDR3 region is CASSPTPTESYEQYF. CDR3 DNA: TGTGCCAGCAGTCCCACCCCGACTGAATCCTACGAGCAGTACTTC.